Each of the 8 T cell receptor beta chains below was sequenced from the same sample in a study of T-cell memory formation after mild COVID-19. MiXCR, run by TCRdb on the 5' RACE reads, gives a single entry per CDR3 protein. The sample carries under 200,000 distinct CDR3 sequences, roughly a third recorded once. What was sequenced was PBMCs or a T cell subset sorted from them (not recorded which). The receptors were sampled from an adult woman who had mild COVID-19 (a few samples of this study predate the infection). Cell type and time point are not known.

This clonotype has a single count. The chain carries TRBV20-1 and TRBJ1-6; no clear D. Trimming shortened V by 2 bases and J by 5 bases, and 13 bases separated the two germline ends. Germline-derived CDR1 and CDR2 are DFQATT and SNEGSKA (reference sequence). CDR3 length: 15 amino acids. The CDR3 protein is CSARPSAGNNSPLHF. DNA of the CDR3: TGCAGTGCTAGACCCTCGGCGGGAAATAATTCACCCCTCCACTTT.

This sequence joins TRBV19 and TRBJ2-7, with a possible D match to TRBD1 (6 bases). V lost 1 base, J lost 3 bases, and 13 bases lay in between. There are 15 residues in the CDR3. CDR1 and CDR2 (germline): LNHDA, SQIVND (reference sequence). Here the CDR3 DNA reads TGTGCCAGTAGTATAGCGGGCGCAGGGGTCTACGAGCAGTACTTC. It encodes CASSIAGAGVYEQYF.

The V and J genes are TRBV29-1 and TRBJ2-3; D gene uncertain. CDR3 length: 11 amino acids. V was shortened by 6 bases and J by 0 bases, with 4 bases between the two germline ends. CDR1 SQVTM and CDR2 ANQGSEA come from the germline V gene. CDR3 sequence reads: CSVPSTDTQYF. For the CDR3, the DNA is TGCAGCGTCCCCAGCACAGATACGCAGTATTTT.

The J gene is TRBJ2-7, the V gene TRBV6-6; tentatively, D is TRBD1 (6 bases). V was clipped by 6 bases and J by 2 bases, with 20 bases between them. Germline values: CDR1 MNHNY, CDR2 SVGAGI (reference sequence). There are 16 residues in the CDR3. In DNA, the CDR3 is TGTGCCAGCAGGCCACCTTCGTCAGGGGCGACCTACGAGCAGTACTTC. Its protein is CASRPPSSGATYEQYF.

This clonotype was detected only a few times. This chain links TRBV12-3 or TRBV12-4 with TRBJ2-4; no clear D gene. The CDR3 is 11 amino acids. V dropped 5 bases and J dropped 9 bases, with 8 bases sitting between them. The DNA for the CDR3 is TGTGCCAGCAGTCGAGCGAGCATTCAGTACTTC. Amino acid sequence: CASSRASIQYF.

This clonotype has a handful of counts. The chain is built from TRBV3-1 and TRBJ1-1; weak D call: TRBD1 (6 bases). The V end lost 3 bases, the J end lost 1 base, and 9 bases lay between the germline ends. The germline CDR1 and CDR2 sequences are LGHDT and YNNKEL (reference sequence). The CDR3 runs 14 residues. The CDR3 here is CASSQGHGNTEAFF. DNA for the CDR3: TGTGCCAGCAGCCAGGGACATGGGAACACTGAAGCTTTCTTT.

This clonotype was seen a single time. The V and J genes are TRBV25-1 and TRBJ2-3; TRBD2 agrees at 9 bases. Germline-derived CDR1 and CDR2 are MGHDK and SYGVNS. The CDR3 extends over 12 amino acids. V gave up 10 bases and J gave up 4 bases; unmatched junction bases: 3. Here the CDR3 reads CATWTSADTQYF. The DNA for the CDR3 is TGTGCCACCTGGACTAGCGCAGATACGCAGTATTTT.

The CDR3 loop is CASSGVAPGARVNEQYF. The DNA for the CDR3 is TGTGCCAGCAGTGGGGTAGCCCCTGGGGCGCGTGTGAACGAGCAGTACTTC. V usage is TRBV6-1 and J usage is TRBJ2-7; tentatively, D is TRBD1 (5 bases). Germline CDR1 reads MNHNS; CDR2 reads SASEGT. The germline V and J ends were trimmed by 4 bases and 5 bases, with 24 bases remaining between them. CDR3 length: 17 residues.